This entry is about one TCR beta chain. Its antigen is currently unknown. This specimen belongs to a study of CD8+CD57+ T cells in acquired aplastic anemia. Across the whole study: Each DNA sample taken from sorted CD4+ and CD8+ cells came to approximately 3.2 ug on average.

TCR beta VDJ and CDR3 profiling used genomic DNA as template. TCRdb reprocessed the reads with MiXCR, giving one entry per CDR3 protein. Seen here are 200,000 to 300,000 distinct CDR3 sequences, roughly 82% observed once, and the top ten hold 40% to 55%. The germline V gene encodes CDR1 SGHVS and CDR2 FNYEAQ. The germline V and J ends were trimmed by 6 bases and 9 bases, with 15 bases remaining between them. The CDR3 extends over 14 amino acids. Study observations and caveats: It was found that more than 25 CD8+ CDR3 sequences were shared between patients and controls. Significance was not reached for CD8+ Simpson's diversity between patients and controls.

Sequencing involved patients with CD8+CD57+ cell expansion previously shown by flow cytometry. Patients had received no therapy at the time of blood sampling. This sequence was found in a human donor with aplastic anemia. V and J are TRBV7-6 and TRBJ1-6; D is unresolved. The source material was sorted CD4+, CD8+, or CD8+CD57+ T cells (not recorded which) from PBMCs. The CDR3, as DNA: TGTGCCAGCAGTTCGGCGAGGGCACCTTCACCCCTCCACTTT. This sequence encodes CASSSARAPSPLHF.